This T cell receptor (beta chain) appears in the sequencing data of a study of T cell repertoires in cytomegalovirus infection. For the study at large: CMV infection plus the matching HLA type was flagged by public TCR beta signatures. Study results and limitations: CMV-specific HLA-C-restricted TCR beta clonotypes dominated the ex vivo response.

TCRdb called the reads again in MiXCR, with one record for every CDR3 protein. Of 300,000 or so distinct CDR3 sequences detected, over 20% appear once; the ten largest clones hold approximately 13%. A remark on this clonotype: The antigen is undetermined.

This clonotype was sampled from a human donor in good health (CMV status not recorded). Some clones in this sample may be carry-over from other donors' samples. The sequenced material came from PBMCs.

CDR3 sequence reads: CASSFFTGELFF. CDR3 nucleotides: TGTGCCAGCAGCTTCTTCACCGGGGAGCTGTTTTTT. The chain combines TRBV7-2 with TRBJ2-2; D is ambiguous. CDR3 size: 12 residues. The V and J ends lost 3 bases and 4 bases respectively, with 3 bases between them. Germline V lookup: CDR1 SGHTA, CDR2 FQGNSA. Filled out from reference TRBV7-2 and TRBJ2-2, the complete variable domain reads GAGVSQSPSNKVTEKGKDVELRCDPISGHTALYWYRQSLGQGLEFLIYFQGNSAPDKSGLPSDRFSAERTGGSVSTLTIQRTQQEDSAVYLCASSFFTGELFFGEGSRLTVL.